This T cell receptor (beta chain) is drawn from a study of control samples from healthy donors and cancer patients. Sequencing used immunoSEQ multiplex PCR; TCRdb keeps in-frame clones, though not all of them. This sample contains 150,000 to 200,000 clones. V lost 10 bases to trimming and J lost 4 bases, with 13 bases between them. The CDR3 covers 12 residues. The sequence was obtained from a woman aged 25 to 39 in good health. The V call is TRBV12-3 or TRBV12-4, the J call TRBJ1-1; the D gene is possibly TRBD1 (5 bases). The sequenced sample consisted of blood. DNA for the CDR3: TGTGCCACGGGCCAGGGAGGCACTGAAGCTTTCTTT. The encoded protein is CATGQGGTEAFF.